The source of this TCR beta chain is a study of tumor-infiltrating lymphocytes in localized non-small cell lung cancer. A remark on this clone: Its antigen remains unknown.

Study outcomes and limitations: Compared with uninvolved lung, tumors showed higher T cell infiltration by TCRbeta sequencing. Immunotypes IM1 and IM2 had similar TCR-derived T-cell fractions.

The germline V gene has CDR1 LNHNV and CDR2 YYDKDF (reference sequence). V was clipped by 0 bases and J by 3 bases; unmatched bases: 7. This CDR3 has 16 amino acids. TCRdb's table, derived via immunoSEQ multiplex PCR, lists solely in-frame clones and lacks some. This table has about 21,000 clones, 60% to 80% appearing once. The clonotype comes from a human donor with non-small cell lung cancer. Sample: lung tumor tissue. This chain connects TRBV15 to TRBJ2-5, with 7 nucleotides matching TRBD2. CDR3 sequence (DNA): TGTGCCACCAGCAGAGATCCCCCGGGGAGGGAAGAGACCCAGTACTTC. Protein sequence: CATSRDPPGREETQYF.